One and the same sample provided the 29 T cell receptor beta chains below, sequenced in a study of CDR3 diversity in severe acne. Using its own MiXCR run on the PCR reads, TCRdb lists one record per CDR3 protein. Of roughly 100,000 distinct CDR3 sequences in the sample, under 60% were seen once. Input material: blood. These receptors all stem from a male donor with acne.

This clonotype was picked up many times. V is TRBV7-3 and J is TRBJ2-1; perhaps TRBD2 as D (6 bases). The ends were cut back, 1 base at V and 4 bases at J, with 14 bases in the middle. Germline loops: CDR1 SGHTA, CDR2 FQGTGA. This CDR3 spans 16 amino acids. CDR3 bases: TGTGCCAGCAGCTTAAACGCGATAGCGGAATACAATGAGCAGTTCTTC. Its protein is CASSLNAIAEYNEQFF.

Concerning this clonotype: Because the CDR3's place on the DNA is in doubt, the DNA is left out and the CDR3 is given as listed by TCRdb. The chain carries TRBV9 and TRBJ2-1; TRBD2 reflects the table's D call only, with no check against the DNA. Germline CDR1 and CDR2: SGDLS and YYNGEE. The length of the CDR3 is 19 amino acids, counting both ends. This CDR3 is CALTYLSYLCASGTREQFF.

This clonotype was recorded once. The chain couples TRBV5-4 to TRBJ1-6, with 8 nucleotides matching TRBD1. J lost 10 bases, V lost 0 bases, and 3 bases had no gene match. Germline lookup yields CDR1 SGHNT and CDR2 YYREEE (reference sequence). The CDR3 is 14 amino acids. CDR3 in DNA: TGTGCCAGCAGCTTGGGCAGGGGGCAATCACCCCTCCACTTT. It yields the protein CASSLGRGQSPLHF.

This clonotype was seen repeatedly, ten times or more. The chain is built from TRBV10-2 and TRBJ2-1; 14 nucleotides align to TRBD2. The ends lost 0 bases at V and 5 bases at J; junction bases unmatched: 3. The length of the CDR3 is 17 residues. Looked up from germline, CDR1 is WSHSY and CDR2 is SAAADI. The CDR3 DNA follows: TGCGCCAGCAGTGAGTCCGGGACTAGCGGGAGAGACAATGAGCAGTTCTTC. Protein sequence: CASSESGTSGRDNEQFF.

This clonotype was picked up a small number of times. The rearrangement links TRBV7-9 to TRBJ1-1; the D gene is possibly TRBD1 (6 bases). Trimming took 1 base from V and 6 from J, leaving 9 bases between them. The CDR3 extends over 13 amino acids. Germline V gene sequence: CDR1 SEHNR, CDR2 FQNEAQ (reference sequence). The CDR3 protein is CASSLVQGPEAFF. CDR3 in DNA: TGTGCCAGCAGCTTAGTGCAGGGGCCTGAAGCTTTCTTT. The variable domain in full, completed from reference TRBV7-9 and TRBJ1-1, reads DTGVSQNPRHKITKRGQNVTFRCDPISEHNRLYWYRQTLGQGPEFLTYFQNEAQLEKSRLLSDRFSAERPKGSFSTLEIQRTEQGDSAMYLCASSLVQGPEAFFGQGTRLTVV.

The rearrangement links TRBV5-4 to TRBJ1-2; possible D gene TRBD1, 6 bases. The CDR3 totals 14 residues. Germline values: CDR1 SGHNT, CDR2 YYREEE (reference sequence). Trimming removed 4 bases from V and 1 base from J, with 11 bases in between. CDR3 protein: CASSPDRNNYGYTF. The CDR3 bases are TGTGCCAGCAGCCCGGACAGAAATAACTATGGCTACACCTTC.

This clonotype has more than one count but fewer than ten. Since a much larger clone is just one base distant, this may be a read error. The chain joins TRBV5-4 to TRBJ2-1; D might be TRBD2 (5 bases). V shed 2 bases and J shed 10 bases, with 13 bases lying between them. The CDR3 sequence is 13 residues long. Germline V gene sequence: CDR1 SGHNT, CDR2 YYREEE (reference sequence). The CDR3 DNA sequence: TGTGCCAGCAGCTTACGACTCGACTACGAGCAGTTCTTC. This sequence encodes CASSLRLDYEQFF.

This clonotype has only one observation. The junction differs from germline at one of its ends, possibly a read error. This chain links TRBV2 with TRBJ1-2, with no clear D. CDR3 length: 11 amino acids. CDR1 is SNHLY, CDR2 FYNNEI, per germline. The CDR3 protein is CAGSANYGYTF. CDR3 nucleotide sequence: TGTGCCGGCAGTGCTAACTATGGCTACACCTTC.

This clonotype was recorded many times. This rearrangement joins TRBV5-1 to TRBJ2-1; 7 bases map to TRBD1. This CDR3 contains 14 residues. The V and J ends lost 0 bases and 9 bases, in that order; junction bases with no gene match: 6. The germline V gene encodes CDR1 SGHRS and CDR2 YFSETQ. The CDR3 is CASSLAVAGGEQFF. The CDR3, as DNA: TGCGCCAGCAGCTTGGCCGTGGCAGGGGGTGAGCAGTTCTTC.

On this clonotype: A junction boundary mismatches the germline segment, possibly from a read error. CDR3 amino acids: CAISESTRGGSRYNEQSF. CDR3 coding DNA: TGTGCCATCAGTGAGTCGACTCGTGGCGGGAGCCGCTACAATGAGCAGTCCTTC. V is TRBV10-3 and J is TRBJ2-1, with 7 bases that match TRBD2. Germline lookup yields CDR1 ENHRY and CDR2 SYGVKD. The CDR3 extends over 18 amino acids.

This clonotype showed up many times. The chain uses TRBV20-1 and TRBJ2-1; 12 bases agree with TRBD2. This CDR3 has 17 amino acids. The V gene end was trimmed by 6 bases and the J gene end by 4 bases; junction bases not matched to a gene: 13. CDR1 DFQATT and CDR2 SNEGSKA come from the germline V gene (reference sequence). CDR3 residues: CSADPGLAGGRYNEQFF. CDR3 coding DNA: TGCAGTGCAGATCCGGGACTAGCGGGTGGGCGGTACAATGAGCAGTTCTTC.

This chain uses TRBV20-1 with TRBJ2-7; TRBD2 agrees at 11 bases. Germline loops: CDR1 DFQATT, CDR2 SNEGSKA (reference sequence). V shed 6 bases and J 0 bases; nucleotides not matched to a gene: 10. The CDR3 has 16 amino acids. This chain's CDR3 is CSAITGTSGVSYEQYF. The DNA of the CDR3 is TGCAGTGCCATCACTGGGACTAGCGGAGTCTCCTACGAGCAGTACTTC.

This clonotype was recorded many times. This sequence joins TRBV9 and TRBJ2-3, with TRBD2 matching 12 bases. With V trimmed by 4 bases and J by 4 bases, 7 bases remained unmatched. CDR3 length: 16 amino acids. The V gene's germline CDR1 is SGDLS and CDR2 YYNGEE. For the CDR3, the DNA is TGTGCCAGCAGCTCTTGGACTAGCGGGATCGCAGATACGCAGTATTTT. It is translated as CASSSWTSGIADTQYF.

The table lists this clonotype with a few counts. This chain connects TRBV20-1 to TRBJ2-7; possible D gene TRBD1, 6 bases. V was trimmed by 1 base and J by 5 bases, leaving 9 bases between them. Germline V gene sequence: CDR1 DFQATT, CDR2 SNEGSKA (reference sequence). The CDR3 loop spans 12 amino acids. The CDR3: CSARATGHEQYF. The CDR3 DNA is TGCAGTGCTAGAGCGACAGGCCACGAGCAGTACTTC.

The rearrangement uses TRBV28 and TRBJ2-7, with 8 bases lining up with TRBD1. J gave up 0 bases and V 11 bases, and 3 bases lay outside the gene matches. CDR1 MDHEN and CDR2 SYDVKM come from the germline V gene. This CDR3 spans 12 amino acids. In DNA, the CDR3 is TGTGCCGGGGGACAGGACTCCTACGAGCAGTACTTC. It codes for CAGGQDSYEQYF.

The chain employs TRBV29-1 and TRBJ2-7; D is ambiguous. Germline V lookup: CDR1 SQVTM, CDR2 ANQGSEA. The V end was cut by 2 bases, the J end by 4 bases, with 6 bases between. The CDR3 loop spans 11 amino acids. The DNA of the CDR3 is TGCAGCGTTGAAAAGGGATACGAGCAGTACTTC. It yields the protein CSVEKGYEQYF.

In its sample, this clonotype was seen a few times. The CDR3 reads CASSVDPSQPQHF. The CDR3 coding sequence is TGTGCCAGCAGCGTAGACCCCAGTCAGCCCCAGCATTTT. This sequence joins TRBV9 and TRBJ1-5; D not resolved. Germline CDR1 reads SGDLS; CDR2 reads YYNGEE. The ends were cut back, 0 bases at V and 6 bases at J, with 7 bases in the middle. This CDR3 region has 13 residues.

This clonotype was recorded a few times. The rearrangement uses TRBV20-1 and TRBJ1-2, with 9 bases matching TRBD1. This CDR3 is built from 13 residues. J gave up 6 bases and V 1 base, and 3 bases lay outside the gene matches. Germline V gene lookup returns CDR1 DFQATT and CDR2 SNEGSKA (reference sequence). CDR3 bases: TGCAGTGCTAGAGCCCGGACAGGGGATGGCTACACCTTC. Encoded protein: CSARARTGDGYTF.

This clonotype showed up just a few times. The DNA of the CDR3 is TGTGCCAGCAGCCCCAGGGACAGCACGAGCTCCTACAATGAGCAGTTCTTC. It encodes CASSPRDSTSSYNEQFF. The chain is built from TRBV9 and TRBJ2-1; TRBD1 agrees at 7 bases. The CDR3 loop spans 17 amino acids. Trimming at V came to 4 bases and at J to 0 bases, leaving 10 bases not matched to a gene. Germline values: CDR1 SGDLS, CDR2 YYNGEE.

Ten or more counts support this clonotype. The chain couples TRBV19 to TRBJ2-1, with 10 bases identical to TRBD1. J was trimmed by 3 bases and V by 0 bases; bases with no gene match: 5. The germline CDR1 and CDR2 sequences are LNHDA and SQIVND (reference sequence). The CDR3 has 17 residues. The DNA for the CDR3 is TGTGCCAGTAGTATAGATACCGGGACAGGGGACTACAATGAGCAGTTCTTC. Translating it yields CASSIDTGTGDYNEQFF.

This clonotype was recorded at least ten times. The J gene is TRBJ2-2, the V gene TRBV7-9, with TRBD2 matching over 8 bases. CDR1 SEHNR and CDR2 FQNEAQ come from the germline V gene (reference sequence). The CDR3 runs 15 residues. The V and J ends lost 5 bases and 3 bases, in that order; junction bases with no gene match: 5. The chain's CDR3 is CASSQRESYTGELFF. The CDR3 nucleotides are TGTGCCAGCAGCCAGCGGGAGTCGTACACCGGGGAGCTGTTTTTT.

Concerning this clonotype: Being one base from a much bigger clone, this may be a read error. This chain connects TRBV10-3 to TRBJ1-1, with no clear D. The CDR3 covers 12 residues. The germline gives CDR1 ENHRY, CDR2 SYGVKD. The CDR3, as DNA: TGTGCCATCAGTGAGTCGAGGAGTGAAGCTTCCTTT. The encoded protein is CAISESRSEASF.

This chain joins TRBV7-9 and TRBJ1-2; 7 positions match TRBD1. The V segment lost 0 bases and the J segment 4 bases; nucleotides outside the gene matches: 2. The CDR3 consists of 14 residues. Looked up from germline, CDR1 is SEHNR and CDR2 is FQNEAQ (reference sequence). CDR3 sequence: CASSLATGIYGYTF. In DNA, the CDR3 is TGTGCCAGCAGCTTAGCGACAGGGATCTATGGCTACACCTTC.

About this clonotype: The junction and the germline gene differ at one end; a read error may be behind it. This chain links TRBV7-8 with TRBJ1-6; possibly TRBD1 for D (5 bases). The CDR3 totals 13 residues. From germline, CDR1 is SGHVS and CDR2 FQNEAQ. The CDR3 sequence: CASSPTGNPPLHF. The DNA for the CDR3 is TGCGCCAGCAGTCCAACAGGCAATCCACCCCTCCACTTT. Complete variable domain (other parts from reference TRBV7-8 and TRBJ1-6): GAGVSQSPRYKVAKRGQDVALRCDPISGHVSLFWYQQALGQGPEFLTYFQNEAQLDKSGLPSDRFFAERPEGSVSTLKIQRTQQEDSAVYLCASSPTGNPPLHFGNGTRLTVT.

This clonotype came up a few times. The V call is TRBV9, the J call TRBJ2-3, with 7 nucleotides matching TRBD2. CDR1 is SGDLS and CDR2 is YYNGEE in the germline V gene. Germline trimming cut 4 bases from V and 11 bases from J; bases unmatched to any gene: 25. This CDR3 is built from 18 residues. The CDR3 sequence: CASSSGSGTASSYNEQYF. The DNA for the CDR3 is TGTGCCAGCAGCTCCGGAAGCGGGACCGCAAGTTCCTACAATGAGCAGTATTTT.

This clonotype was counted between two and nine times. V gene TRBV9 combines with J gene TRBJ1-4, with a tentative D call TRBD1 (6 bases). CDR1 is SGDLS and CDR2 is YYNGEE in the germline V gene. The V gene lost 0 bases and the J gene lost 8 bases, with 17 bases spanning the gap. There are 16 residues in the CDR3. CDR3: CASSVGDIPSGEKLFF. Here the CDR3 DNA reads TGTGCCAGCAGCGTAGGGGACATACCATCTGGGGAAAAACTGTTTTTT.

This clonotype was picked up many times. The chain recombines TRBV29-1 with TRBJ2-5; D gene uncertain. Germline assignment: CDR1 SQVTM and CDR2 ANQGSEA. V was shortened by 4 bases and J by 3 bases, with 12 bases between the two germline ends. The CDR3 spans 13 residues. In DNA form, the CDR3 reads TGCAGCGTTGTTGAGCTGTTTGAAGAGACCCAGTACTTC. It encodes CSVVELFEETQYF.

Comments on this clonotype: This sequence may be a read error, since a much larger clone differs from it by one base. V usage is TRBV7-3 and J usage is TRBJ2-5; D is possibly TRBD1 (6 bases). V lost 5 bases and J lost 2, with 12 bases in between. Germline V gene data show CDR1 as SGHTA and CDR2 as FQGTGA. This CDR3 has 14 amino acids. CDR3: CASSPSGQQETQYF. The DNA for the CDR3 is TGTGCCAGCAGCCCATCCGGACAGCAAGAGACCCAGTACTTC.

CDR3 sequence: CAISPDRGGQPQHF. As DNA, the CDR3 is TGTGCCATCAGCCCGGACAGGGGAGGACAGCCCCAGCATTTT. This rearrangement joins TRBV10-3 to TRBJ1-5; TRBD1 aligns across 9 bases. Germline V gene sequence: CDR1 ENHRY, CDR2 SYGVKD. Losses at the gene ends were 6 bases for V and 7 bases for J; bases not matched to a gene: 7. This CDR3 is built from 14 residues.